Following are 7 T cell receptor beta chains from one sample sequenced in a study of tumor-infiltrating lymphocytes in oesophageal squamous cell carcinoma. TCRdb independently ran MiXCR on the PCR reads; one entry per CDR3 protein. The table includes 10,000 to 15,000 distinct CDR3 sequences, about 50% detected once. The sequenced sample was esophageal tumor tissue. These receptors all come from a male donor with esophageal squamous cell carcinoma.

This clonotype has ten or more counts. This rearrangement joins TRBV6-1 to TRBJ1-5; D ambiguous. V was cut by 6 bases and J by 3 bases, with 9 bases left in between. The CDR3 is made up of 13 amino acids. Germline V gives CDR1 MNHNS, CDR2 SASEGT. The CDR3 sequence: CASSGGINQPQHF. As DNA, the CDR3 is TGTGCCAGCAGCGGAGGGATCAATCAGCCCCAGCATTTT.

The chain uses TRBV6-8 and TRBJ2-4, with TRBD2 as a possible D gene (7 bases). The CDR3 sequence is 14 residues long. CDR1 MNHGY and CDR2 SAAAGT come from the germline V gene. Trimming removed 5 bases from V and 8 bases from J, with 16 bases in between. The CDR3 nucleotides are TGTGCCAGCAGTGACTTAAACGGGGGGCACATTCAGTACTTC. This gives the protein CASSDLNGGHIQYF.

The rearrangement joins TRBV5-1 to TRBJ2-2; D is ambiguous. The CDR3 loop spans 15 amino acids. The V and J ends lost 0 bases and 5 bases respectively, with 11 bases between them. From germline, CDR1 is SGHRS and CDR2 YFSETQ. The CDR3 region is CASSLVGMSTGELFF. The CDR3 region has the DNA TGCGCCAGCAGCTTGGTGGGCATGTCGACCGGGGAGCTGTTTTTT. The whole variable domain, remainder taken from reference TRBV5-1 and TRBJ2-2, is KAGVTQTPRYLIKTRGQQVTLSCSPISGHRSVSWYQQTPGQGLQFLFEYFSETQRNKGNFPGRFSGRQFSNSRSEMNVSTLELGDSALYLCASSLVGMSTGELFFGEGSRLTVL.

This clonotype has only a few counts. The chain is built from TRBV7-2 and TRBJ2-3; D might be TRBD2 (6 bases). Per germline, CDR1 SGHTA and CDR2 FQGNSA. V lost 2 bases to trimming and J lost 3 bases, with 18 bases between them. CDR3 length equals 17 residues. The CDR3 DNA reads TGTGCCAGCAGCTTATATATCGGGAGTCGGGTGACAGATACGCAGTATTTT. Translated, it gives CASSLYIGSRVTDTQYF. Variable domain in full (rest from reference TRBV7-2 and TRBJ2-3): GAGVSQSPSNKVTEKGKDVELRCDPISGHTALYWYRQSLGQGLEFLIYFQGNSAPDKSGLPSDRFSAERTGGSVSTLTIQRTQQEDSAVYLCASSLYIGSRVTDTQYFGPGTRLTVL.

The chain has TRBV27 and TRBJ2-1, with D unresolved. The last part of the DNA fits TRBJ2-3 better; the J call may be wrong. Germline values: CDR1 MNHEY, CDR2 SMNVEV (reference sequence). This CDR3 is 10 amino acids long. The CDR3 coding sequence is TGTGCCAGCGGAACAGATACGCAGTATTTT. Protein: CASGTDTQYF.

This clonotype was seen just once. The chain combines TRBV6-9 with TRBJ1-1; 12 bases agree with TRBD2. Gene TRBJ2-3 matches the end of the DNA better, so the J call may be wrong. From germline, CDR1 is MNHGY and CDR2 SVAAGI. There are 16 residues in the CDR3. CDR3 nucleotide sequence: TGTGCCAGCAGTTCCAGGACTAGCGGGGCCACAGATACGCAGTATTTT. Its translation is CASSSRTSGATDTQYF.

As to this clonotype: No conserved phenylalanine or tryptophan ends this CDR3, so it is likely a read error. It is unclear where the CDR3 begins or ends on the DNA, so no DNA is shown, and the CDR3 is as TCRdb lists it. The chain combines TRBV7-2 with TRBJ2-3; TRBD2, the table's D call, was not compared with the DNA. Germline V gene lookup returns CDR1 SGHTA and CDR2 FQGNSA. The CDR3 length equals 13 residues, ends included. CDR3: CASSLSETQYFGP.